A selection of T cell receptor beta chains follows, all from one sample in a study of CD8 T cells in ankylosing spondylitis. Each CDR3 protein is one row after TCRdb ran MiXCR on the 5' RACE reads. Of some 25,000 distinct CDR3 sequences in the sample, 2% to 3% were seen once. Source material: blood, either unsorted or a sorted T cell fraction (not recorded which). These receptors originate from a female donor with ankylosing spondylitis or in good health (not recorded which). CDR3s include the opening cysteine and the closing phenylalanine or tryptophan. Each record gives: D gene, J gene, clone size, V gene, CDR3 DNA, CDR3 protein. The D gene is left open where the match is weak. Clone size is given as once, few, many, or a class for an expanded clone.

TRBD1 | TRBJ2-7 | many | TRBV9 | TGTGCCAGCAGCGTCGACCCGGGACAGGGGTCCTACGAGCAGTACTTC | CASSVDPGQGSYEQYF
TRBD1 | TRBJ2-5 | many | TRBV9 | TGTGCCAGCAGCTCCGGGACAGCGTTGTACCAAGAGACCCAGTACTTC | CASSSGTALYQETQYF
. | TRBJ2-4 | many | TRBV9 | TGTGCCAGCAGCCTATACTCGGGACCGGATAACATTCAGTACTTC | CASSLYSGPDNIQYF
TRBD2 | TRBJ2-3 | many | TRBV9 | TGTGCCAGCAGCGCGACTAGCTTGGGAGATACGCAGTATTTT | CASSATSLGDTQYF
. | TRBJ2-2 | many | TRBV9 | TGTGCCAGCAGCCCGTCATTATCGAACACCGGGGAGCTGTTTTTT | CASSPSLSNTGELFF
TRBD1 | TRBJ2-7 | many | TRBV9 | TGTGCCAGCAGCCCAAAGGCAGGGGGCGCATCCTACGAGCAGTACTTC | CASSPKAGGASYEQYF
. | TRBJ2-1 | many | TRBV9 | TGTGCCAGCAGCCCCAGGGGATATGGGTCTAATGAGCAGTTCTTC | CASSPRGYGSNEQFF
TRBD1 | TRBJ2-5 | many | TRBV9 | TGTGCCAGCAGAAGAACAGGGGACGAGTACCAAGAGACCCAGTACTTC | CASRRTGDEYQETQYF
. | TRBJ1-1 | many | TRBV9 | TGTGCCAGCAGCGTAAGGGGGGACGGGATGAACACTGAAGCTTTCTTT | CASSVRGDGMNTEAFF
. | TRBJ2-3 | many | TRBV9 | TGTGCCAGCAGCGTAGCCACAGATACGCAGTATTTT | CASSVATDTQYF
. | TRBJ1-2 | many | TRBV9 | TGTGCCAGCAGTGACCCGGGGAGAAGTTATGGCTACACCTTC | CASSDPGRSYGYTF
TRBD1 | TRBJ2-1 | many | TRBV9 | TGTGCCAGCAGCCGTACGGGACAGGGGGCGAGTGAGCAGTTCTTC | CASSRTGQGASEQFF
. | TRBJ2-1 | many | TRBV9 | TGTGCCAGCAGCACCGGGCTTACCTACAATGAGCAGTTCTTC | CASSTGLTYNEQFF
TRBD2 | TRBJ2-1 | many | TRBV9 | TGTGCCAGCAGCGTGGGAGCGGGAGGCCTCTACAATGAGCAGTTCTTC | CASSVGAGGLYNEQFF
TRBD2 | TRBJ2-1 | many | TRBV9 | TGTGCCAGCAGCGCCTCTCGGGGGCTAGCGGGAGCCAATGAGCAGTTCTTC | CASSASRGLAGANEQFF
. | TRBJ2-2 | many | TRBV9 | TGTGCCAGCAGCGTAGGGGGACTCTTCCAAACCGGGGAGCTGTTTTTT | CASSVGGLFQTGELFF
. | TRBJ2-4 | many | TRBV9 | TGTGCCAGCAGCGTATCGGGAGTCTTAGCCAAAAACATTCAGTACTTC | CASSVSGVLAKNIQYF
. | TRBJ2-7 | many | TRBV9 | TGTGCCAGCAGCGTTCACCCCCAGGAGGATGGCTACGAGCAGTACTTC | CASSVHPQEDGYEQYF
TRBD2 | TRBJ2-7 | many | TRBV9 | TGTGCCAGCAGCGTAGAAAGCGGGGGATCCTACGAGCAGTACTTC | CASSVESGGSYEQYF
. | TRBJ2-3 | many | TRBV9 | TGTGCCAGCAGCGACTCCGGGCCTAGGGATACGCAGTATTTT | CASSDSGPRDTQYF
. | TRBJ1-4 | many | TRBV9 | TGTGCCAGCAGCCCAAACCAGGGGCTGGCGACTAATGAAAAACTGTTTTTT | CASSPNQGLATNEKLFF
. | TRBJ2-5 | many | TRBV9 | TGTGCCAGCAGCGCGGGACCGGAAGAGACCCAGTACTTC | CASSAGPEETQYF
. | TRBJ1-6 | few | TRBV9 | TGTGCCAGCAGCGTTACAGAATTTAATTCACCCCTCCACTTT | CASSVTEFNSPLHF
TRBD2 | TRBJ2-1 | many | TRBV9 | TGTGCCAGCAGCGTTGGGGTTTCCGGGGGGGCCTCAGATGAGCAGTTCTTC | CASSVGVSGGASDEQFF
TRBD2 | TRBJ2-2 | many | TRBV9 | TGTGCCAGCAGCGTTGGGCTAGCGGGAGGGCCAGACGGGGAGCTGTTTTTT | CASSVGLAGGPDGELFF
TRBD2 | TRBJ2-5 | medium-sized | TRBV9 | TGTGCCAGCAGCCAGGGACTAGCGGGGGGGCCAGCCCAAGAGACCCAGTACTTC | CASSQGLAGGPAQETQYF
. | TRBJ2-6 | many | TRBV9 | TGTGCCAGCAGCGTCGGGCAGGGTCTACTGCCCAACGTCCTGACTTTC | CASSVGQGLLPNVLTF
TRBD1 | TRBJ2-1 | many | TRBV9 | TGTGCCAGCGGGACAGGGGTCTACAATGAGCAGTTCTTC | CASGTGVYNEQFF
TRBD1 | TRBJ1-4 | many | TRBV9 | TGTGCCAGCAGCGCCGACAGGGGACGGAATGAAAAACTGTTTTTT | CASSADRGRNEKLFF
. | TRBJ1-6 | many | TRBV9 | TGTGCCAGCAGCCCGTCGACCGCGGGTAATTCACCCCTCCACTTT | CASSPSTAGNSPLHF
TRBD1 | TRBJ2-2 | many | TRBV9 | TGTGCCAGCAGCCCGACAGGGTTGGGCACCGGGGAGCTGTTTTTT | CASSPTGLGTGELFF
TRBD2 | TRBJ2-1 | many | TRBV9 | TGTGCCAGCAGCCCGGGCGGGGGCTACAATGAGCAGTTCTTC | CASSPGGGYNEQFF
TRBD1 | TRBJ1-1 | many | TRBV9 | TGTGCCAGCAGCGTACGGACAGGGGCTACCACTGAAGCTTTCTTT | CASSVRTGATTEAFF
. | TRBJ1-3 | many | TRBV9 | TGTGCCAGCAGCGTAGGGACCCTTGGCGGACATGTGGGAAACACCATATATTTT | CASSVGTLGGHVGNTIYF
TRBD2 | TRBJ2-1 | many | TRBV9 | TGTGCCAGCAGCGTGCTAGCGGGAAATGAGCAGTTCTTC | CASSVLAGNEQFF